Listed here are 18 T cell receptor beta chains from one sample, sequenced in a study of memory CD4+ T cells and cytomegalovirus serostatus. TCRdb's table, derived via immunoSEQ multiplex PCR, lists solely in-frame clones and lacks some. Of over 65,000 clones in the sample, approximately 78% are singletons; the top ten hold 2% to 3%. Single viable CD3+CD4+CD8-CD45RO+ cells were sorted as the memory CD4+ T cells. The specimen sequenced was memory CD4+ T cells from blood. Receptors originate from an adult in good health and CMV-seropositive.

This sequence joins TRBV30 and TRBJ1-6, with 8 nucleotides matching TRBD1. This CDR3 spans 15 amino acids. CDR1 GTSNPN and CDR2 SVGIG come from the germline V gene (reference sequence). J was trimmed by 9 bases and V by 3 bases; bases with no gene match: 10. In DNA form, the CDR3 reads TGTGCCTGGAGATCGCCTAGGACAGGGATTTCACCCCTCCACTTT. Its translation: CAWRSPRTGISPLHF.

The chain employs TRBV7-2 and TRBJ2-5; 13 bases fit TRBD2. The CDR3 is 17 residues long. In germline, CDR1 is SGHTA, CDR2 FQGNSA. V lost 4 bases and J lost 5; bases outside the gene matches: 10. Here the CDR3 DNA reads TGTGCCAGCAGCTCCAGGCGGACTAGCGGGGGCCGGGAGACCCAGTACTTC. It translates to CASSSRRTSGGRETQYF.

This clone was seen more than once but under ten times. The V gene is TRBV14, the J gene TRBJ2-7; 10 bases match TRBD1. CDR3 length equals 16 residues. Trimming at V came to 0 bases and at J to 6 bases, leaving 8 bases not matched to a gene. From germline, CDR1 is SGHDN and CDR2 FVKESK. The CDR3 coding sequence is TGTGCCAGCAGCCAAGAGGGACAGGGGACGAGGGGCGAGCAGTACTTC. Its translation: CASSQEGQGTRGEQYF.

The chain carries TRBV18 and TRBJ2-7; no clear D gene. CDR3 length: 14 residues. V lost 0 bases and J 12 bases, leaving 18 bases between the germline ends. Germline CDR1 reads KGHSH; CDR2 reads LQKENI. CDR3 amino acids: CASSPPLAPFFMYF. CDR3 nucleotides: TGTGCCAGCTCACCACCTTTGGCCCCGTTCTTTATGTACTTC.

The chain carries TRBV7-2 and TRBJ2-4; 7 bases fit TRBD2. The CDR3 is 14 residues long. The V gene end was trimmed by 8 bases and the J gene end by 8 bases; junction bases not matched to a gene: 12. Germline CDR1 is SGHTA and CDR2 is FQGNSA. CDR3 region: CASAWGGGDYIQYF. CDR3 in DNA: TGTGCCAGCGCATGGGGCGGGGGAGACTACATTCAGTACTTC.

CDR3 sequence (DNA): TGTGCCAGCAGGAGGGGAGGGGGCACCTGGAACACTGAAGCTTTCTTT. Translating gives CASRRGGGTWNTEAFF. The chain joins TRBV25-1 to TRBJ1-1, with 7 bases identical to TRBD1. Germline lookup yields CDR1 MGHDK and CDR2 SYGVNS. V dropped 6 bases and J dropped 1; count of bases not matched to a gene: 11. The CDR3 has 16 amino acids.

The chain links TRBV6-1 to TRBJ2-7; 8 bases are a match to TRBD2. Germline V gene sequence: CDR1 MNHNS, CDR2 SASEGT. Trimming removed 0 bases from V and 3 bases from J; junction bases left unmatched: 7. The CDR3 is 16 amino acids. The CDR3 is CASSEARAGGFYEQYV. As DNA, the CDR3 is TGTGCCAGCAGTGAAGCGAGGGCGGGGGGTTTCTACGAGCAGTACGTC.

This chain joins TRBV2 and TRBJ2-6; D call uncertain. The germline CDR1 and CDR2 sequences are SNHLY and FYNNEI. There are 15 residues in the CDR3. V lost 2 bases to trimming and J lost 0 bases, with 5 bases between them. The CDR3: CASSEMSSGANVLTF. In DNA, the CDR3 is TGTGCCAGCAGTGAAATGAGCTCTGGGGCCAACGTCCTGACTTTC. Variable domain in full (rest from reference TRBV2 and TRBJ2-6): EPEVTQTPSHQVTQMGQEVILRCVPISNHLYFYWYRQILGQKVEFLVSFYNNEISEKSEIFDDQFSVERPDGSNFTLKIRSTKLEDSAMYFCASSEMSSGANVLTFGAGSRLTVL.

The CDR3 nucleotides are TGTGCCACCAGCAGAGATAGGACAGGAGGGACAGATACGCAGTATTTT. Translation: CATSRDRTGGTDTQYF. The V gene is TRBV15, the J gene TRBJ2-3, with D possibly being TRBD1 (7 bases). This CDR3 is 16 amino acids long. Germline V CDR1 and CDR2: LNHNV, YYDKDF (reference sequence). Trimming removed 0 bases from V and 3 bases from J, with 13 bases in between.

The CDR3 reads CASSLTASSDTGELFF. The CDR3, as DNA: TGCGCCAGCAGCCTAACCGCCAGTTCGGACACCGGGGAGCTGTTTTTT. This chain joins TRBV4-3 and TRBJ2-2; D remains unclear. The V gene's germline CDR1 is LGHNA and CDR2 YSLEER. The CDR3 is 16 amino acids. The V and J ends lost 4 bases and 3 bases respectively, with 15 bases between them.

This clone has just one count. The chain couples TRBV30 to TRBJ2-3; 12 positions match TRBD2. The CDR3 spans 14 residues. V lost 7 bases to trimming and J lost 2 bases; unmatched junction nucleotides: 4. Germline values: CDR1 GTSNPN, CDR2 SVGIG (reference sequence). This CDR3 reads CASRLAGATDTQYF. As DNA, the CDR3 is TGTGCCTCACGACTAGCGGGGGCCACAGATACGCAGTATTTT.

The chain is built from TRBV28 and TRBJ1-2, with 9 nucleotides matching TRBD1. There are 16 residues in the CDR3. Looked up from germline, CDR1 is MDHEN and CDR2 is SYDVKM. Trimming removed 2 bases from V and 4 bases from J; junction bases left unmatched: 8. DNA of the CDR3: TGTGCCAGCAGTTTAAAGTTGACAGGGGGGGTCTATGGCTACACCTTC. Translating gives CASSLKLTGGVYGYTF.

In its sample, this clone was seen a few times. The genes are TRBV16 and TRBJ1-5, with D possibly being TRBD1 (6 bases). The CDR3 length is 14 residues. The V end lost 4 bases, the J end lost 3 bases, and 10 bases lay between the germline ends. CDR1 KGHSY and CDR2 FQNENV come from the germline V gene. DNA of the CDR3: TGTGCCAGCAGCCGAGGACAGTTCAATCAGCCCCAGCATTTT. The encoded protein is CASSRGQFNQPQHF. Variable domain in full (rest from reference TRBV16 and TRBJ1-5): GEEVAQTPKHLVRGEGQKAKLYCAPIKGHSYVFWYQQVLKNEFKFLISFQNENVFDETGMPKERFSAKCLPNSPCSLEIQATKLEDSAVYFCASSRGQFNQPQHFGDGTRLSIL.

This clone was seen repeatedly, ten times or more. V and J are TRBV5-6 and TRBJ1-2; no firm D call. The CDR3 spans 14 residues. CDR1 and CDR2 from the germline V gene are SGHDT and YYEEEE. Trimming stripped 5 bases from V and 4 bases from J, with 15 bases between. The CDR3 reads CASSQDGWGYGYTF. In DNA form, the CDR3 reads TGTGCCAGCAGTCAGGACGGTTGGGGCTATGGCTACACCTTC.

This chain joins TRBV4-3 and TRBJ2-3, with 11 bases aligning to TRBD2. With 4 bases clipped from V and 2 bases from J, the junction kept 8 bases outside the gene matches. CDR3 length: 17 amino acids. Germline V CDR1 and CDR2: LGHNA, YSLEER. The CDR3 bases are TGCGCCAGCAGCCGGGGGGTGACTAGCGGGGACACAGATACGCAGTATTTT. This translates into CASSRGVTSGDTDTQYF.

This chain links TRBV20-1 with TRBJ2-5; no reliable D call. Germline-derived CDR1 and CDR2 are DFQATT and SNEGSKA (reference sequence). The V end was cut by 6 bases, the J end by 7 bases, with 9 bases between. The CDR3 loop spans 10 amino acids. The CDR3 nucleotides read TGCAGTGCCATGCGAGTGACCCAGTACTTC. This gives the protein CSAMRVTQYF.

The chain employs TRBV18 and TRBJ2-1, with 11 bases aligning to TRBD1. V shed 3 bases, J shed 2 bases, and the junction held 9 bases outside the gene matches. Looked up from germline, CDR1 is KGHSH and CDR2 is LQKENI. CDR3 length equals 18 residues. The CDR3 region has the DNA TGTGCCAGCTCACCCAAGACCCCGGGACAGGGGGCCTACAATGAGCAGTTCTTC. Translation: CASSPKTPGQGAYNEQFF. Together with reference TRBV18 and TRBJ2-1, the CDR3 gives the full variable domain: NAGVMQNPRHLVRRRGQEARLRCSPMKGHSHVYWYRQLPEEGLKFMVYLQKENIIDESGMPKERFSAEFPKEGPSILRIQQVVRGDSAAYFCASSPKTPGQGAYNEQFFGPGTRLTVL.

The gene calls are TRBV18 and TRBJ1-4; D call uncertain. The CDR3 is 16 amino acids. Trimming left V 3 bases short and J 0 bases short, with 11 bases between. Looked up from germline, CDR1 is KGHSH and CDR2 is LQKENI. CDR3 DNA sequence: TGTGCCAGCTCACCGGCAGTGGGGTCAACTAATGAAAAACTGTTTTTT. Its protein product is CASSPAVGSTNEKLFF.